Below, 23 T cell receptor beta chains from the same sample are listed, as sequenced in a study of cytomegalovirus exposure and HLA in healthy donors. Both 60 Vbeta primers and 13 Jbeta primers went into the PCR. Repertoires were generated with immunoSEQ multiplex PCR, while TCRdb's copy carries only in-frame clones and drops some. The repertoire holds tens of thousands of clones, with 81% as singletons. Specimen: PBMCs. The origin of the receptors is a human donor in good health.

This clone turned up a few times. The rearrangement joins TRBV7-3 to TRBJ1-1; tentatively, D is TRBD1 (5 bases). Trimming cost V 2 bases and J 4 bases, with 14 bases left between them. The CDR3 totals 15 residues. Per germline, CDR1 SGHTA and CDR2 FQGTGA. The CDR3 DNA sequence: TGTGCCAGCAGCTTAGGGCCCCGGGGGGGCACTGAAGCTTTCTTT. This translates into CASSLGPRGGTEAFF. The entire variable domain, with the rest obtained from reference TRBV7-3 and TRBJ1-1, is as follows: GAGVSQTPSNKVTEKGKYVELRCDPISGHTALYWYRQSLGQGPEFLIYFQGTGAADDSGLPNDRFFAVRPEGSVSTLKIQRTERGDSAVYLCASSLGPRGGTEAFFGQGTRLTVV.

The CDR3 DNA is TGTGCCAGCAGCTTCGTAAGTAGCGGGGACTACGAGCAGTACTTC. Its protein product is CASSFVSSGDYEQYF. The chain combines TRBV7-2 with TRBJ2-7; 8 bases fit TRBD2. The CDR3 length is 15 residues. Looked up from germline, CDR1 is SGHTA and CDR2 is FQGNSA. The J segment lost 3 bases and the V segment lost 3 bases, leaving 7 bases of the junction unmatched.

The V gene is TRBV4-3, the J gene TRBJ2-5; 14 nucleotides align to TRBD2. CDR1 and CDR2 from the germline V gene are LGHNA and YSLEER. This CDR3 has 18 residues. V lost 3 bases to trimming and J lost 1 base; unmatched junction nucleotides: 7. The CDR3 nucleotides read TGCGCCAGCAGCCAGGTGGGACTAGCGGGAGTCTCCCAAGAGACCCAGTACTTC. The encoded protein is CASSQVGLAGVSQETQYF.

This clone has a handful of counts. This chain uses TRBV6-5 with TRBJ1-1; D ambiguous. V shed 5 bases and J shed 5 bases, with 6 bases lying between them. The CDR3 runs 11 residues. The germline V gene has CDR1 MNHEY and CDR2 SVGAGI. The CDR3 coding sequence is TGTGCCAGCAGTCCCGGGACTGAAGCTTTCTTT. This gives the protein CASSPGTEAFF.

The CDR3 is CASSSVAALPDTGELFF. For the CDR3, the DNA is TGTGCCAGCTCTTCGGTAGCGGCACTTCCGGACACCGGGGAGCTGTTTTTT. J is TRBJ2-2 and V is TRBV25-1; D is perhaps TRBD2 (6 bases). Germline CDR1 MGHDK, CDR2 SYGVNS. The V end was cut by 8 bases, the J end by 3 bases, with 22 bases between. The CDR3 is 17 residues long.

This clone was recorded at least ten times. The chain carries TRBV9 and TRBJ1-2, with D tentatively TRBD1 (5 bases). The CDR3 extends over 16 amino acids. Germline assignment: CDR1 SGDLS and CDR2 YYNGEE. Trimming removed 3 bases at V and 4 bases at J, with 19 bases between. The CDR3 reads CASSATGSPRPYGYTF. DNA of the CDR3: TGTGCCAGCAGCGCCACAGGAAGCCCCAGACCCTATGGCTACACCTTC.

The chain combines TRBV7-2 with TRBJ2-5; 12 bases are a match to TRBD1. This CDR3 comprises 18 residues. Germline CDR1 reads SGHTA; CDR2 reads FQGNSA. Trimming removed 5 bases from V and 5 bases from J; junction bases left unmatched: 15. The CDR3 region is CASSPWPGTGGRGETQYF. The CDR3, as DNA: TGTGCCAGCAGCCCATGGCCCGGGACAGGGGGCCGTGGGGAGACCCAGTACTTC.

The rearrangement uses TRBV15 and TRBJ2-7; the D is unclear. Trimming cost V 3 bases and J 9 bases, with 12 bases left between them. The CDR3 has 12 amino acids. The germline V gene has CDR1 LNHNV and CDR2 YYDKDF (reference sequence). CDR3 sequence (DNA): TGTGCCACCAGCAGCCACGGGTTGGGGCAGTACTTC. It translates to CATSSHGLGQYF.

Regarding this clone: Other nucleotide sequences in the sample specify the same CDR3. The chain couples TRBV18 to TRBJ1-1; tentatively, D is TRBD1 (6 bases). Germline CDR1 and CDR2: KGHSH and LQKENI. This CDR3 contains 16 residues. Trimming pared 1 base from V and 10 bases from J, leaving 22 bases between. Written as DNA, the CDR3 is TGTGCCAGCTCACCACTGGAGGGGGGAGGGCAATCTCGAGCTTTCTTT. This codes for CASSPLEGGGQSRAFF. The full variable domain, rest sourced from reference TRBV18 and TRBJ1-1, is NAGVMQNPRHLVRRRGQEARLRCSPMKGHSHVYWYRQLPEEGLKFMVYLQKENIIDESGMPKERFSAEFPKEGPSILRIQQVVRGDSAAYFCASSPLEGGGQSRAFFGQGTRLTVV.

V and J are TRBV6-6 and TRBJ2-2, with 7 bases lining up with TRBD2. The CDR3 covers 14 residues. V dropped 8 bases and J dropped 6; count of bases not matched to a gene: 9. Germline CDR1 is MNHNY and CDR2 is SVGAGI (reference sequence). CDR3 DNA sequence: TGTGCCAGCCTGAACAGCGGGGTCGCCGGGGAGCTGTTTTTT. Protein: CASLNSGVAGELFF.

The CDR3 sequence is CASSQGPAGGWEQYF. DNA of the CDR3: TGCGCCAGCAGCCAAGGCCCAGCGGGGGGGTGGGAGCAGTACTTC. The chain joins TRBV4-3 to TRBJ2-7; the match to TRBD2 covers 10 bases. V dropped 1 base and J dropped 7; count of bases not matched to a gene: 7. This CDR3 has 15 amino acids. Germline-derived CDR1 and CDR2 are LGHNA and YSLEER.

This clone was detected once. The chain joins TRBV19 to TRBJ1-1; D is possibly TRBD1 (5 bases). Trimming cost V 6 bases and J 6 bases, with 11 bases left between them. The length of the CDR3 is 12 residues. From germline, CDR1 is LNHDA and CDR2 SQIVND (reference sequence). The CDR3 region is CASRQGGPEAFF. The CDR3 DNA is TGTGCCAGTAGGCAGGGAGGGCCTGAAGCTTTCTTT.

The chain uses TRBV6-5 and TRBJ2-1, with TRBD2 identical over 9 bases. Trimming cost V 8 bases and J 5 bases; bases outside gene matches: 4. CDR1 and CDR2 from the germline V gene are MNHEY and SVGAGI. CDR3 length equals 13 residues. CDR3 residues: CASGLARDNEQFF. The CDR3 DNA is TGTGCCAGCGGACTAGCGAGAGACAATGAGCAGTTCTTC.

V gene TRBV5-1 combines with J gene TRBJ2-7; D perhaps matches TRBD1 (6 bases). Germline V gives CDR1 SGHRS, CDR2 YFSETQ. This CDR3 contains 18 residues. V was trimmed by 3 bases and J by 2 bases, leaving 24 bases between them. CDR3 residues: CASSSQRPGTPHPYEQYF. The DNA of the CDR3 is TGCGCCAGCAGCTCGCAGAGACCCGGGACACCTCACCCCTACGAGCAGTACTTC.

The J gene is TRBJ2-4, the V gene TRBV28; 7 nucleotides align to TRBD2. The germline V gene encodes CDR1 MDHEN and CDR2 SYDVKM. This CDR3 contains 15 residues. V lost 6 bases to trimming and J lost 4 bases; unmatched junction nucleotides: 9. Here the CDR3 DNA reads TGTGCCAGCAGCTCCCCGGCCGGGGGGAAAAACATTCAGTACTTC. It encodes CASSSPAGGKNIQYF.

This rearrangement joins TRBV19 to TRBJ2-7; D unresolved. Germline loops: CDR1 LNHDA, CDR2 SQIVND (reference sequence). This CDR3 has 14 residues. V shed 5 bases and J shed 9 bases, with 20 bases lying between them. CDR3 in amino acids: CASSSPSLSTRQYF. The CDR3 nucleotides are TGTGCCAGTAGTTCCCCCTCTCTCTCTACGAGGCAGTACTTC. The entire variable domain, with the rest obtained from reference TRBV19 and TRBJ2-7, is as follows: DGGITQSPKYLFRKEGQNVTLSCEQNLNHDAMYWYRQDPGQGLRLIYYSQIVNDFQKGDIAEGYSVSREKKESFPLTVTSAQKNPTAFYLCASSSPSLSTRQYFGPGTRLTVT.

The rearrangement joins TRBV4-2 to TRBJ2-3; D may be TRBD2 (6 bases). CDR1 and CDR2 (germline): LGHNA, YNFKEQ. The ends were cut back, 1 base at V and 0 bases at J, with 23 bases in the middle. The CDR3 is 20 amino acids. This CDR3 reads CASSQGPGSGLASSTDTQYF. CDR3 sequence (DNA): TGTGCCAGCAGCCAAGGCCCCGGGTCGGGGCTAGCGTCGAGCACAGATACGCAGTATTTT.

CDR3 protein: CASKTGAFYGYTF. As DNA, the CDR3 is TGTGCCAGCAAAACAGGGGCCTTTTATGGCTACACCTTC. The chain links TRBV6-5 to TRBJ1-2, with 7 bases that match TRBD1. The CDR3 is 13 amino acids. CDR1 and CDR2 (germline): MNHEY, SVGAGI. The trim removed 7 bases at V and 5 bases at J, leaving 7 bases unmatched.

The V call is TRBV29-1, the J call TRBJ2-1, with 13 positions matching TRBD2. The CDR3 is 15 residues long. V lost 0 bases and J lost 7; bases outside the gene matches: 3. The germline V gene encodes CDR1 SQVTM and CDR2 ANQGSEA. CDR3 nucleotides: TGCAGCGTTGAAGATGGGACTAGCGGGATAAATGAGCAGTTCTTC. Its protein is CSVEDGTSGINEQFF.

The J gene is TRBJ1-2, the V gene TRBV6-1; 10 bases align to TRBD1. After removal of 0 bases from V and 4 bases from J, the junction contained 5 bases not matched to a gene. CDR3 length: 16 amino acids. From germline, CDR1 is MNHNS and CDR2 SASEGT. CDR3 nucleotide sequence: TGTGCCAGCAGTGAAGCCGGGACAGGGGTTCGCTATGGCTACACCTTC. This sequence encodes CASSEAGTGVRYGYTF.

This sequence joins TRBV30 and TRBJ1-1; D remains unclear. Germline V gene sequence: CDR1 GTSNPN, CDR2 SVGIG (reference sequence). The CDR3 contains 13 residues. The CDR3 here is CAGRRSPVSEAFF. In DNA form, the CDR3 reads TGTGCTGGGAGGCGCAGCCCGGTGTCTGAAGCTTTCTTT.

The genes are TRBV7-2 and TRBJ1-4; tentative D call: TRBD1 (5 bases). Germline CDR1 and CDR2: SGHTA and FQGNSA. The V gene lost 1 base and the J gene lost 6 bases, with 12 bases spanning the gap. This CDR3 spans 15 amino acids. The CDR3 coding sequence is TGTGCCAGCAGCTTAGTCGACAGCCCGGATGAAAAACTGTTTTTT. As protein: CASSLVDSPDEKLFF.

This clone was counted a few times. The chain is built from TRBV29-1 and TRBJ1-2; D is undetermined. The length of the CDR3 is 13 residues. Germline CDR1 SQVTM, CDR2 ANQGSEA. Trimming removed 3 bases from V and 2 bases from J, with 10 bases in between. In nucleotides, the CDR3 is TGCAGCGTTGATAGCGCACAGAACTATGGCTACACCTTC. Protein: CSVDSAQNYGYTF.